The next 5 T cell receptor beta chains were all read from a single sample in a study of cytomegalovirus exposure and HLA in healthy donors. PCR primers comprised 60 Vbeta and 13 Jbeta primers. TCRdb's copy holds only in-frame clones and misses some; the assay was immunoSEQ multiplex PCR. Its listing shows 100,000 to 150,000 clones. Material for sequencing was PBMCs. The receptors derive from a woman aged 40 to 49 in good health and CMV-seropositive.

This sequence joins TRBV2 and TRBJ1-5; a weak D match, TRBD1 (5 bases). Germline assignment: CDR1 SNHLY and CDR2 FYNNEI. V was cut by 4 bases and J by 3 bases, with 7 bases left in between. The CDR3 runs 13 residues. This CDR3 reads CASSAGFNQPQHF. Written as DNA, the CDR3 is TGTGCCAGCAGTGCAGGGTTCAATCAGCCCCAGCATTTT.

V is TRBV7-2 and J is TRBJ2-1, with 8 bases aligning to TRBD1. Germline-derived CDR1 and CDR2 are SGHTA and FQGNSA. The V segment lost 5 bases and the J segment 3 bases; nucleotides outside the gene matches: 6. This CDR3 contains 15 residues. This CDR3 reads CASSPRTGYYNEQFF. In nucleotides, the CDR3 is TGTGCCAGCAGCCCCCGGACAGGGTACTACAATGAGCAGTTCTTC.

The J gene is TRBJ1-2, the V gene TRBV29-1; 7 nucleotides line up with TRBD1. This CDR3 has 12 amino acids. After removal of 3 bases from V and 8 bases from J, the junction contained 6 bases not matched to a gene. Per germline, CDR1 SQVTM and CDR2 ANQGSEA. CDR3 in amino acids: CSVEWTGEGYTF. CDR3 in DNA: TGCAGCGTTGAGTGGACAGGTGAAGGCTACACCTTC. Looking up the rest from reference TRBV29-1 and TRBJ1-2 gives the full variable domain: SAVISQKPSRDICQRGTSLTIQCQVDSQVTMMFWYRQQPGQSLTLIATANQGSEATYESGFVIDKFPISRPNLTFSTLTVSNMSPEDSSIYLCSVEWTGEGYTFGSGTRLTVV.

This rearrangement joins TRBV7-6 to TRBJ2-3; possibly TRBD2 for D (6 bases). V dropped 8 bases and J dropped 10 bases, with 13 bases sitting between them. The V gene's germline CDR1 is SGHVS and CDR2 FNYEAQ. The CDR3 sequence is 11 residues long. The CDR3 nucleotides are TGTGCCAGCGGAGGGATGAGTGCGCAGTATTTT. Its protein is CASGGMSAQYF.

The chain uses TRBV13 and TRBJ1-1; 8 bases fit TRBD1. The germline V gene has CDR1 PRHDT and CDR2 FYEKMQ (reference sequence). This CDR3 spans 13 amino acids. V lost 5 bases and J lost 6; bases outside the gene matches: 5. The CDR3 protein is CASSLDRVAEAFF. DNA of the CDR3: TGTGCCAGCAGCCTGGACAGGGTGGCTGAAGCTTTCTTT.